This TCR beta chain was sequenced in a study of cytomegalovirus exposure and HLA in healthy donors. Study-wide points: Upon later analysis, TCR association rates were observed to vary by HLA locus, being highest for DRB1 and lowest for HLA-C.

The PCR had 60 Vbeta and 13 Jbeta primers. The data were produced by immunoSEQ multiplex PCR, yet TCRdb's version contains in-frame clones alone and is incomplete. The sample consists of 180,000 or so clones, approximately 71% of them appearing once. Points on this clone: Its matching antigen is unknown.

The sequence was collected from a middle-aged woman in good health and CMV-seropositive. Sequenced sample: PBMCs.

CDR3 coding DNA: TGTGCCAGCAGTGACAGGGGGGGAAGGAACACTGAAGCTTTCTTT. It encodes CASSDRGGRNTEAFF. The V and J genes are TRBV28 and TRBJ1-1, with 9 bases identical to TRBD1. V gave up 5 bases and J gave up 1 base; unmatched junction bases: 5. The CDR3 runs 15 residues. Germline CDR1 reads MDHEN; CDR2 reads SYDVKM. The whole variable domain, remainder taken from reference TRBV28 and TRBJ1-1, is DVKVTQSSRYLVKRTGEKVFLECVQDMDHENMFWYRQDPGLGLRLIYFSYDVKMKEKGDIPEGYSVSREKKERFSLILESASTNQTSMYLCASSDRGGRNTEAFFGQGTRLTVV.